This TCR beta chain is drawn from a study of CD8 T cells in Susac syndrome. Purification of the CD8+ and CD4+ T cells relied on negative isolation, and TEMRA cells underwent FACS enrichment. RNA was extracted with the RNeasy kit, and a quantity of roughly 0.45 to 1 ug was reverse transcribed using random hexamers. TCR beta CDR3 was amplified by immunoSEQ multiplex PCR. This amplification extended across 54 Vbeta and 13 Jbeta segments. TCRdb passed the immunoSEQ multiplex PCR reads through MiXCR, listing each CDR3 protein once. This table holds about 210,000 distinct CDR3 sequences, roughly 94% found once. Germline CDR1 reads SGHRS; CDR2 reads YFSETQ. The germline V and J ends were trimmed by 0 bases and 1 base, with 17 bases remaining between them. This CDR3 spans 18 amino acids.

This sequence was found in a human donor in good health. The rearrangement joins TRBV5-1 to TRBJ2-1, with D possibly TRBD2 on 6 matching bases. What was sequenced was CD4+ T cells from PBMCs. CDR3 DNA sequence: TGCGCCAGCAGCTTGGCGTTTGGCGCGGAGGGTTCCTACAATGAGCAGTTCTTC. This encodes CASSLAFGAEGSYNEQFF.